These 6 T cell receptor beta chains share one sample of origin, sequenced in a study of T cell responses to AZD1222 COVID-19 vaccine. The table came from immunoSEQ multiplex PCR; TCRdb's copy has only in-frame clones and leaves some out. The table lists more than 25,000 clones, roughly 90% of them singletons, with 1.3% in the top ten. The sample here was peripheral blood, taken on day 0 of AZD1222 vaccination. The receptors derive from an adult in good health.

The chain employs TRBV2 and TRBJ1-1, with 8 bases identical to TRBD1. The J segment lost 0 bases and the V segment lost 6 bases, leaving 3 bases of the junction unmatched. In germline, CDR1 is SNHLY, CDR2 FYNNEI. This CDR3 contains 14 residues. CDR3 bases: TGTGCCAGCAGCCGACAGGGGATGAACACTGAAGCTTTCTTT. It encodes CASSRQGMNTEAFF.

Only one count was recorded for this clone. The genes are TRBV5-1 and TRBJ2-1, with TRBD1 matching 7 bases. Per germline, CDR1 SGHRS and CDR2 YFSETQ. V lost 4 bases and J lost 3; bases outside the gene matches: 7. This CDR3 spans 15 amino acids. Written as DNA, the CDR3 is TGCGCCAGCAGCCCACAGACAGGGCTCTACAATGAGCAGTTCTTC. Translation: CASSPQTGLYNEQFF.

V gene TRBV4-1 combines with J gene TRBJ1-5; the match to TRBD1 covers 8 bases. CDR3 length: 18 amino acids. From germline, CDR1 is MGHRA and CDR2 YSYEKL. V shed 4 bases, J shed 2 bases, and the junction held 13 bases outside the gene matches. The CDR3 sequence: CASSLPSTGEEGNQPQHF. The CDR3 DNA sequence: TGCGCCAGCAGCCTTCCCTCGACAGGGGAGGAGGGCAATCAGCCCCAGCATTTT.

This clone was found once. V usage is TRBV6-5 and J usage is TRBJ2-3; no clear D gene. The CDR3 covers 13 residues. The V end was cut by 2 bases, the J end by 3 bases, with 6 bases between. Germline CDR1 reads MNHEY; CDR2 reads SVGAGI. The CDR3 DNA reads TGTGCCAGCAGTTACGGGCCTACAGATACGCAGTATTTT. Translating it yields CASSYGPTDTQYF.

The rearrangement uses TRBV19 and TRBJ2-2, with D perhaps TRBD2 (6 bases). The CDR3 consists of 12 residues. Looked up from germline, CDR1 is LNHDA and CDR2 is SQIVND (reference sequence). CDR3 protein: CGAGRDTGELFF. The CDR3 DNA reads as TGTGGGGCGGGAAGGGACACCGGGGAGCTGTTTTTT.

V is TRBV11-3 and J is TRBJ2-1; 10 bases fit TRBD2. Trimming removed 5 bases from V and 0 bases from J; junction bases left unmatched: 1. Germline values: CDR1 SGHNT, CDR2 YENEEA. The CDR3 is 15 amino acids. DNA of the CDR3: TGTGCCAGCAGCAGGACTAGCGGCTCCTACAATGAGCAGTTCTTC. Translating it yields CASSRTSGSYNEQFF.